The rows below give T cell receptor beta chains drawn from one sample of a study of blood T cell repertoires in COVID-19. Sequencing was performed with immunoSEQ multiplex PCR; in TCRdb, only in-frame clones are kept and a portion is missing. The table lists approximately 150,000 clones, about 86% of them singletons. The sample comprised peripheral blood. These receptors were collected from an older woman with acute or convalescent COVID-19. Both conserved end residues are part of each CDR3. Each record gives: D gene, clone size, J gene, V gene, CDR3 DNA, CDR3 protein. A D gene is named only where the DNA matches it firmly. Not all rows give a size; the values are once, few, many and, for expanded clones, a class.

D gene: -
clone size: -
J gene: TRBJ1-3
V gene: TRBV12-3/TRBV12-4
CDR3 DNA: TGTGCCAGCAGGGCGGGTTGGGCGGACACCATATATTTT
CDR3 protein: CASRAGWADTIYF

D gene: -
clone size: -
J gene: TRBJ1-5
V gene: TRBV19
CDR3 DNA: TGTGCCAGTAGTATGCCCAGGGGCCGAAATCAGCCCCAGCATTTT
CDR3 protein: CASSMPRGRNQPQHF

D gene: -
clone size: -
J gene: TRBJ1-1
V gene: TRBV12-3/TRBV12-4
CDR3 DNA: TGTGCCAGCAGGACAGAAGGCTGGACTGAAGCTTTCTTT
CDR3 protein: CASRTEGWTEAFF

D gene: TRBD1
clone size: -
J gene: TRBJ2-1
V gene: TRBV6-2/TRBV6-3
CDR3 DNA: TGTGCCAGCAGTTACTCACGGACAGGAAACGATGAGCAGTTCTTC
CDR3 protein: CASSYSRTGNDEQFF

D gene: TRBD1
clone size: -
J gene: TRBJ1-1
V gene: TRBV18
CDR3 DNA: TGTGCCAGCTCACCCGGACAGGGGAGAGTGGGCACTGAAGCTTTCTTT
CDR3 protein: CASSPGQGRVGTEAFF

D gene: -
clone size: -
J gene: TRBJ2-1
V gene: TRBV19
CDR3 DNA: TGTGCCAGTAGTATGAGGGACCGCCCCTCAGGGGAGTTCTTC
CDR3 protein: CASSMRDRPSGEFF

D gene: -
clone size: -
J gene: TRBJ1-1
V gene: TRBV12-5
CDR3 DNA: TGTGCTAGTGGTTTGGGCCCTAAGACAGGAGAGAACACTGAAGCTTTCTTT
CDR3 protein: CASGLGPKTGENTEAFF

D gene: TRBD1
clone size: -
J gene: TRBJ1-4
V gene: TRBV5-5
CDR3 DNA: TGTGCCAGCAGCAGGACAGGGAATGAAAAACTGTTTTTT
CDR3 protein: CASSRTGNEKLFF

D gene: -
clone size: -
J gene: TRBJ1-5
V gene: TRBV19
CDR3 DNA: TGTGCCAGTAGACCGGACAGAAGGGGTCAGCCCCAGCATTTT
CDR3 protein: CASRPDRRGQPQHF

D gene: -
clone size: -
J gene: TRBJ1-5
V gene: TRBV19
CDR3 DNA: TGTGCCAGTAGAAGGGAGGGGCTCAATCAGCCCCAGCATTTT
CDR3 protein: CASRREGLNQPQHF

D gene: TRBD1
clone size: -
J gene: TRBJ1-6
V gene: TRBV28
CDR3 DNA: TGTGCCAGCGTTAGAGGGACAGGGGATTCACCCCTCCACTTT
CDR3 protein: CASVRGTGDSPLHF

D gene: TRBD1
clone size: -
J gene: TRBJ1-5
V gene: TRBV7-2
CDR3 DNA: TGTGCCAGCAGCTTAGGGACAGGGGGCGGAAGGCCCCAGCATTTT
CDR3 protein: CASSLGTGGGRPQHF

D gene: TRBD2
clone size: -
J gene: TRBJ2-1
V gene: TRBV3-1/TRBV3-2
CDR3 DNA: TGTGCCAGCAGCCAAGAACCGGGACTAACTTATGAGCAGTTCTTC
CDR3 protein: CASSQEPGLTYEQFF

D gene: TRBD2
clone size: -
J gene: TRBJ2-1
V gene: TRBV28
CDR3 DNA: TGTGCCAGCAGTTCTATCGGGGTAGCGGGGGGGCGGTCCTACAATGAGCAGTTCTTC
CDR3 protein: CASSSIGVAGGRSYNEQFF

D gene: TRBD1
clone size: -
J gene: TRBJ2-3
V gene: TRBV4-2
CDR3 DNA: TGTGCCAGCAGCCAGGGGACAGGGGTTGCAGATACGCAGTATTTT
CDR3 protein: CASSQGTGVADTQYF

D gene: TRBD1
clone size: -
J gene: TRBJ1-2
V gene: TRBV2
CDR3 DNA: TGTGCCAGCAATGTGGACAGGGATGGCTACACCTTC
CDR3 protein: CASNVDRDGYTF

D gene: TRBD1
clone size: -
J gene: TRBJ1-1
V gene: TRBV19
CDR3 DNA: TGTGCCAGTAGTGACAGGGTGAACACTGAAGCTTTCTTT
CDR3 protein: CASSDRVNTEAFF

D gene: -
clone size: -
J gene: TRBJ1-4
V gene: TRBV9
CDR3 DNA: TGTGCCAGCAGCGTAGGGGGGCAGAATGAAAAACTGTTTTTT
CDR3 protein: CASSVGGQNEKLFF

D gene: -
clone size: -
J gene: TRBJ1-5
V gene: TRBV7-2
CDR3 DNA: TGTGCCAGCAGCTTACTTGCGGGGGGACTCAATCAGCCCCAGCATTTT
CDR3 protein: CASSLLAGGLNQPQHF

D gene: -
clone size: once
J gene: TRBJ1-4
V gene: TRBV4-2
CDR3 DNA: TGTGCCAGCAGCCAAGATACCAACGCGGTAGGTGAAAAACTGTTTTTT
CDR3 protein: CASSQDTNAVGEKLFF

D gene: -
clone size: -
J gene: TRBJ2-5
V gene: TRBV5-1
CDR3 DNA: TGCGCCAGCAGCTTGGTACACGTCGAGACCCAGTACTTC
CDR3 protein: CASSLVHVETQYF

D gene: TRBD1
clone size: -
J gene: TRBJ1-2
V gene: TRBV27
CDR3 DNA: TGTGCCAGCAGTCCCCGGACAGGCGTTAACTATGGCTACACCTTC
CDR3 protein: CASSPRTGVNYGYTF

D gene: TRBD1
clone size: -
J gene: TRBJ2-2
V gene: TRBV11-2
CDR3 DNA: TGTGCCAGCAGCCCCGGGACAGGGGTCACCGGGGAGCTGTTTTTT
CDR3 protein: CASSPGTGVTGELFF

D gene: -
clone size: -
J gene: TRBJ1-2
V gene: TRBV19
CDR3 DNA: TGTGCCACCGCCCCCACAGCCTTCTATGGCTACACCTTC
CDR3 protein: CATAPTAFYGYTF

D gene: -
clone size: -
J gene: TRBJ2-2
V gene: TRBV5-5
CDR3 DNA: TGTGCCAGCAGCCTAGTGATCACCGGGGAGCTGTTTTTT
CDR3 protein: CASSLVITGELFF

D gene: -
clone size: -
J gene: TRBJ1-3
V gene: TRBV2
CDR3 DNA: TGTGCCAGCAGCGTTCAGGGTAGTGGAAACACCATATATTTT
CDR3 protein: CASSVQGSGNTIYF

D gene: -
clone size: -
J gene: TRBJ1-4
V gene: TRBV7-7
CDR3 DNA: TGTGCTAGCAGCAGAGGGGGTCCAGGGACCGAAGGAGAAAAACTGTTTTTT
CDR3 protein: CASSRGGPGTEGEKLFF

D gene: -
clone size: -
J gene: TRBJ2-5
V gene: TRBV7-9
CDR3 DNA: TGTGCCAGCAGCTTTACAACAGAGACCCAGTACTTC
CDR3 protein: CASSFTTETQYF

D gene: -
clone size: -
J gene: TRBJ1-6
V gene: TRBV19
CDR3 DNA: TGTGCCAGTAGTGAGGAGAAGGATTCACCCCTCCACTTT
CDR3 protein: CASSEEKDSPLHF

D gene: -
clone size: -
J gene: TRBJ1-5
V gene: TRBV2
CDR3 DNA: TGTGCCAGCAGTGAGACCCGGGTCGAAAATCAGCCCCAGCATTTT
CDR3 protein: CASSETRVENQPQHF

D gene: -
clone size: -
J gene: TRBJ2-3
V gene: TRBV29-1
CDR3 DNA: TGCAGCGTCGGGGACACCTTCCGGGCAGATACGCAGTATTTT
CDR3 protein: CSVGDTFRADTQYF

D gene: TRBD2
clone size: -
J gene: TRBJ2-1
V gene: TRBV9
CDR3 DNA: TGTGCCAGCAGCGCCGGACTAGCGGGGAGGAATGAGCAGTTCTTC
CDR3 protein: CASSAGLAGRNEQFF

D gene: TRBD1
clone size: -
J gene: TRBJ2-1
V gene: TRBV7-3
CDR3 DNA: TGTGCCAGCAGCCCGGGACAGAGCAATGAGCAGTTCTTC
CDR3 protein: CASSPGQSNEQFF

D gene: TRBD2
clone size: -
J gene: TRBJ2-1
V gene: TRBV4-1
CDR3 DNA: TGCGCCAGCAGGGGGATCGGGGGGGCCAATGAGCAGTTCTTC
CDR3 protein: CASRGIGGANEQFF

D gene: TRBD2
clone size: -
J gene: TRBJ2-5
V gene: TRBV7-2
CDR3 DNA: TGTGCCAGCAGCCGGACTAGCGGGGGGGCCCCAGAGACCCAGTACTTC
CDR3 protein: CASSRTSGGAPETQYF

D gene: -
clone size: -
J gene: TRBJ1-5
V gene: TRBV13
CDR3 DNA: TGTGCCAGCAGCTTAGGGCTGGTATCGGGGAATCAGCCCCAGCATTTT
CDR3 protein: CASSLGLVSGNQPQHF

D gene: TRBD1
clone size: -
J gene: TRBJ1-2
V gene: TRBV28
CDR3 DNA: TGTGCCAGCAGTCCTGGATCCGGGACAGGGGGTTTCACTAACTATGGCTACACCTTC
CDR3 protein: CASSPGSGTGGFTNYGYTF

D gene: TRBD2
clone size: -
J gene: TRBJ2-1
V gene: TRBV2
CDR3 DNA: TGTGCCAGCAGTCCCGGGAGGGCATACAATGAGCAGTTCTTC
CDR3 protein: CASSPGRAYNEQFF

D gene: TRBD2
clone size: -
J gene: TRBJ2-1
V gene: TRBV28
CDR3 DNA: TGTGCCAGCAGTCCTCCGGGACTAGCGGGGATCTCCTACAATGAGCAGTTCTTC
CDR3 protein: CASSPPGLAGISYNEQFF

D gene: -
clone size: -
J gene: TRBJ2-2
V gene: TRBV4-2
CDR3 DNA: TGTGCCAGCAGCCAAGATCAAATAGGGGTCACGAACACCGGGGAGCTGTTTTTT
CDR3 protein: CASSQDQIGVTNTGELFF

D gene: -
clone size: -
J gene: TRBJ1-1
V gene: TRBV23-1
CDR3 DNA: TGCGCCAGCAGTCAATCTAGGGCAGGGGTGAGGACTGAAGCTTTCTTT
CDR3 protein: CASSQSRAGVRTEAFF

D gene: TRBD1
clone size: -
J gene: TRBJ1-5
V gene: TRBV7-2
CDR3 DNA: TGTGCCAGCAGCCCAGGGGGGTATCAGCCCCAGCATTTT
CDR3 protein: CASSPGGYQPQHF

D gene: TRBD1
clone size: -
J gene: TRBJ1-1
V gene: TRBV10-3
CDR3 DNA: TGTGCCATCAGTGACAGGGGGCTTAACACTGAAGCTTTCTTT
CDR3 protein: CAISDRGLNTEAFF

D gene: TRBD2
clone size: -
J gene: TRBJ2-7
V gene: TRBV3-1/TRBV3-2
CDR3 DNA: TGTGCCAGCAGCCGTTCGGTGGGCGGGGGGTACGAGCAGTACTTC
CDR3 protein: CASSRSVGGGYEQYF

D gene: TRBD2
clone size: -
J gene: TRBJ2-1
V gene: TRBV6-5
CDR3 DNA: TGTGCCAGCAATAAGCGGGGAGGCAATGAGCAGTTCTTC
CDR3 protein: CASNKRGGNEQFF

D gene: -
clone size: -
J gene: TRBJ2-2
V gene: TRBV28
CDR3 DNA: TGTGCCAGCAGTTTCGCGAACACCGGGGAGCTGTTTTTT
CDR3 protein: CASSFANTGELFF

D gene: -
clone size: -
J gene: TRBJ1-2
V gene: TRBV13
CDR3 DNA: TGTGCCAGCAGCTTAGGAACAGGGAACTATGGCTACACCTTC
CDR3 protein: CASSLGTGNYGYTF

D gene: -
clone size: -
J gene: TRBJ1-6
V gene: TRBV5-6
CDR3 DNA: TGTGCCAGCAGCGCCGACTCATTGGGTTCACCCCTCCACTTT
CDR3 protein: CASSADSLGSPLHF